This T cell receptor (beta chain) was recorded in a study of technical replicates of blood from a few donors. TCRdb keeps only in-frame clones here, not all; method: immunoSEQ multiplex PCR. The sample gives 62,000 or so clones, roughly 86% of which show up once; about 5.1% is in the top ten. Germline CDR1 SGDLS, CDR2 YYNGEE. V was pared by 1 base and J by 5 bases, with 3 bases of the junction left unmatched. CDR3 length: 15 amino acids. The TCR was taken from a human donor in good health. Some clones in this sample may be carry-over from other donors' samples. The chain links TRBV9 to TRBJ2-3; 11 bases are a match to TRBD2. What was sequenced was PBMCs. CDR3 loop: CASSVTSGSVDTQYF. The CDR3 DNA reads as TGTGCCAGCAGCGTAACTAGCGGGAGCGTAGATACGCAGTATTTT.